These 21 T cell receptor beta chains were all obtained from the same sample, sequenced in a study of cytomegalovirus exposure and HLA in healthy donors. PCR primers comprised 60 Vbeta and 13 Jbeta primers. Data came from immunoSEQ multiplex PCR; TCRdb stores just in-frame clones and leaves some out. Of more than 60,000 clones in the sample, over 70% were seen once. The source material was PBMCs. The origin of the receptors is a man in his forties in good health and CMV-seropositive.

The rearrangement joins TRBV7-2 to TRBJ1-2; D unclear. This CDR3 is 13 amino acids long. Trimming removed 4 bases at V and 7 bases at J, with 13 bases between. Germline-derived CDR1 and CDR2 are SGHTA and FQGNSA. CDR3 coding DNA: TGTGCCAGCAGCTCAGAGGAGTTTTTTGGCTACACCTTC. Its protein is CASSSEEFFGYTF.

This chain connects TRBV5-1 to TRBJ2-5; 11 positions agree with TRBD2. The CDR3 contains 15 residues. Germline loops: CDR1 SGHRS, CDR2 YFSETQ. The V gene end was trimmed by 3 bases and the J gene end by 4 bases; junction bases not matched to a gene: 5. The CDR3 DNA reads as TGCGCCAGCAGCTCCTTCGGACTAGCGGGAGAGACCCAGTACTTC. This sequence encodes CASSSFGLAGETQYF.

The chain combines TRBV4-1 with TRBJ2-3, with 8 nucleotides matching TRBD1. V gave up 5 bases and J gave up 2 bases; unmatched junction bases: 15. The length of the CDR3 is 18 residues. CDR1 is MGHRA and CDR2 is YSYEKL in the germline V gene. As DNA, the CDR3 is TGCGCCAGCAGCACAGACCTCCAGGGGGCCTTTGACACAGATACGCAGTATTTT. It is translated as CASSTDLQGAFDTDTQYF.

V and J are TRBV18 and TRBJ1-5; 7 nucleotides align to TRBD1. The CDR3 is made up of 15 amino acids. Unmatched junction bases numbered 13, after V lost 4 bases and J lost 10 bases. CDR1 and CDR2 (germline): KGHSH, LQKENI. The CDR3: CASSLSGTEVGPQHF. CDR3 in DNA: TGTGCCAGCTCACTCTCCGGGACAGAGGTGGGACCCCAGCATTTT.

The CDR3 is CASSPISGRTYQETQYF. Written as DNA, the CDR3 is TGTGCCAGCAGTCCTATTAGCGGGAGGACCTATCAAGAGACCCAGTACTTC. The rearrangement links TRBV28 to TRBJ2-5, with 10 bases matching TRBD2. V lost 5 bases, J lost 2 bases, and 11 bases stayed unmatched. In germline, CDR1 is MDHEN, CDR2 SYDVKM. There are 17 residues in the CDR3.

V usage is TRBV7-9 and J usage is TRBJ2-2, with D possibly being TRBD2 (6 bases). CDR1 and CDR2 (germline): SEHNR, FQNEAQ (reference sequence). The V end lost 4 bases, the J end lost 5 bases, and 11 bases lay between the germline ends. This CDR3 spans 14 amino acids. CDR3: CASSSTGTTGELFF. Written as DNA, the CDR3 is TGTGCCAGCAGCTCGACCGGGACTACCGGGGAGCTGTTTTTT. The variable domain in full, with the rest retrieved from reference TRBV7-9 and TRBJ2-2, is DTGVSQNPRHKITKRGQNVTFRCDPISEHNRLYWYRQTLGQGPEFLTYFQNEAQLEKSRLLSDRFSAERPKGSFSTLEIQRTEQGDSAMYLCASSSTGTTGELFFGEGSRLTVL.

The chain recombines TRBV28 with TRBJ2-1; TRBD1 matches at 8 bases. In germline, CDR1 is MDHEN, CDR2 SYDVKM. The V and J ends lost 7 bases and 7 bases, in that order; junction bases with no gene match: 12. CDR3 size: 15 residues. The CDR3 sequence is CASNGGQGHQNEQFF. As DNA, the CDR3 is TGTGCCAGCAACGGAGGACAGGGCCATCAAAATGAGCAGTTCTTC.

The chain recombines TRBV5-1 with TRBJ2-1, with 7 bases fitting TRBD1. The CDR3 spans 16 residues. From germline, CDR1 is SGHRS and CDR2 YFSETQ. The V gene end was trimmed by 0 bases and the J gene end by 10 bases; junction bases not matched to a gene: 13. CDR3 protein: CASSLGYRDRSSEQFF. The CDR3 nucleotides are TGCGCCAGCAGCTTGGGTTACCGGGACAGATCTTCGGAGCAGTTCTTC.

The CDR3 protein is CASSLTLAPRNTQYF. The CDR3 DNA is TGTGCCAGCAGCTTAACGCTAGCGCCCAGGAATACGCAGTATTTT. V usage is TRBV11-2 and J usage is TRBJ2-3; D possibly corresponds to TRBD2 (6 bases). Deletions cut 2 bases from V and 7 bases from J, with 16 bases between. Germline CDR1 SGHAT, CDR2 FQNNGV. The CDR3 spans 15 residues.

The gene calls are TRBV5-1 and TRBJ1-2; TRBD1 matches at 9 bases. Germline values: CDR1 SGHRS, CDR2 YFSETQ. Trimming removed 0 bases from V and 1 base from J; junction bases left unmatched: 4. This CDR3 is built from 16 residues. As DNA, the CDR3 is TGCGCCAGCAGCTTGGAGGACAGGGGAGTTAACTATGGCTACACCTTC. Protein: CASSLEDRGVNYGYTF. Using reference TRBV5-1 and TRBJ1-2 for the parts outside the CDR3, the full variable domain is KAGVTQTPRYLIKTRGQQVTLSCSPISGHRSVSWYQQTPGQGLQFLFEYFSETQRNKGNFPGRFSGRQFSNSRSEMNVSTLELGDSALYLCASSLEDRGVNYGYTFGSGTRLTVV.

The V call is TRBV5-8, the J call TRBJ2-5; 11 bases are a match to TRBD1. The CDR3 has 15 amino acids. V lost 3 bases, J lost 5 bases, and 6 bases stayed unmatched. Looked up from germline, CDR1 is SGHTS and CDR2 is YDEGEE. The CDR3 DNA reads TGTGCCAGCAGCTCACCGGGACAGGGGGAGGAGACCCAGTACTTC. Protein product: CASSSPGQGEETQYF.

CDR3 loop: CASSPPGGSFNEQFF. DNA of the CDR3: TGTGCCAGCAGCCCCCCCGGCGGATCTTTCAATGAGCAGTTCTTC. V usage is TRBV7-3 and J usage is TRBJ2-1; D gene unclear. The V gene lost 5 bases and the J gene lost 6 bases, with 17 bases spanning the gap. The germline V gene has CDR1 SGHTA and CDR2 FQGTGA. The CDR3 runs to 15 residues.

This clone was seen once. The chain couples TRBV28 to TRBJ1-2; tentatively, D is TRBD1 (6 bases). The V end was cut by 4 bases, the J end by 1 base, with 16 bases between. CDR1 and CDR2 (germline): MDHEN, SYDVKM. CDR3 size: 16 residues. The CDR3 coding sequence is TGTGCCAGCAGTTCTACTCGGACAGCGTTTAACTATGGCTACACCTTC. It translates to CASSSTRTAFNYGYTF.

The V call is TRBV7-9, the J call TRBJ1-6, with unresolved D. The CDR3 has 12 amino acids. V was pared by 5 bases and J by 7 bases, with 6 bases between. Per the germline V gene, CDR1 is SEHNR and CDR2 is FQNEAQ (reference sequence). Written as DNA, the CDR3 is TGTGCCAGCAGCCTACCGAATTCACCCCTCCACTTT. Translated, it gives CASSLPNSPLHF.

The chain couples TRBV30 to TRBJ1-1; 8 nucleotides match TRBD1. V gave up 4 bases and J gave up 6 bases; unmatched junction bases: 1. The germline V gene has CDR1 GTSNPN and CDR2 SVGIG (reference sequence). The CDR3 length is 11 residues. This chain's CDR3 is CAWKQGAEAFF. The CDR3 DNA follows: TGTGCCTGGAAACAGGGGGCTGAAGCTTTCTTT.

V is TRBV2 and J is TRBJ2-7; 8 nucleotides match TRBD2. Germline V lookup: CDR1 SNHLY, CDR2 FYNNEI. With V trimmed by 4 bases and J by 3 bases, 11 bases remained unmatched. CDR3 length: 16 amino acids. The CDR3 here is CASSASGRLAGYEQYF. CDR3 sequence (DNA): TGTGCCAGCAGTGCCTCGGGGCGGCTAGCGGGCTACGAGCAGTACTTC. Complete variable domain (other parts from reference TRBV2 and TRBJ2-7): EPEVTQTPSHQVTQMGQEVILRCVPISNHLYFYWYRQILGQKVEFLVSFYNNEISEKSEIFDDQFSVERPDGSNFTLKIRSTKLEDSAMYFCASSASGRLAGYEQYFGPGTRLTVT.

The J gene is TRBJ2-3, the V gene TRBV6-6; perhaps TRBD1 as D (6 bases). With 0 bases removed from V and 4 bases from J, the gap between germline ends came to 11 bases. Germline CDR1 MNHNY, CDR2 SVGAGI (reference sequence). This CDR3 is 15 amino acids long. The CDR3 sequence is CASSYSGQPPDTQYF. DNA for the CDR3: TGTGCCAGCAGTTACTCCGGACAGCCTCCAGATACGCAGTATTTT.

The gene calls are TRBV7-6 and TRBJ2-7; 12 bases agree with TRBD2. CDR1 and CDR2 (germline): SGHVS, FNYEAQ. This CDR3 has 18 amino acids. V lost 5 bases and J lost 0; bases outside the gene matches: 11. DNA for the CDR3: TGTGCCAGCAGCCCTGGATCTAGCGGGGGGGACCTCTCCTACGAGCAGTACTTC. Translation gives CASSPGSSGGDLSYEQYF.

The sample holds a few counts of this clone. The CDR3 sequence is CASSHTSGGSYEQYF. The DNA for the CDR3 is TGTGCCAGCAGCCACACTAGCGGGGGCTCCTACGAGCAGTACTTC. V is TRBV28 and J is TRBJ2-7; 11 nucleotides align to TRBD2. Germline V lookup: CDR1 MDHEN, CDR2 SYDVKM. The junction had 4 bases not matched to a gene; V was cut back by 6 bases and J by 0 bases. The CDR3 covers 15 residues.

The chain has TRBV28 and TRBJ1-5; 8 bases map to TRBD1. The V and J ends lost 4 bases and 3 bases, in that order; junction bases with no gene match: 17. CDR3 length: 19 amino acids. Per germline, CDR1 MDHEN and CDR2 SYDVKM. The CDR3 reads CASSSPFDPGQVINQPQHF. The DNA of the CDR3 is TGTGCCAGCAGTTCTCCATTTGACCCGGGACAGGTGATCAATCAGCCCCAGCATTTT.

The chain has TRBV19 and TRBJ2-1, with 10 positions matching TRBD1. CDR1 is LNHDA, CDR2 SQIVND, per germline (reference sequence). Trimming took 5 bases from V and 9 from J; bases not matched to a gene: 16. The CDR3 is made up of 17 amino acids. The DNA of the CDR3 is TGTGCCAGTAGTCTTCAACCGGGACAGGGGCTCGGAAGTGAGCAGTTCTTC. It translates to CASSLQPGQGLGSEQFF.